Sequencing of this T cell receptor (beta chain) was carried out in a study of cytomegalovirus exposure and HLA in healthy donors. The overall study: Around 180 million T cells yielded under 130 million unique TCR beta sequences in earlier analysis.

Germline CDR1 SEHNR, CDR2 FQNEAQ (reference sequence). V was pared by 5 bases and J by 4 bases, with 7 bases of the junction left unmatched. The CDR3 runs 14 residues. A note on this clone: The sample contains more than one DNA sequence encoding this CDR3.

The PCR used 60 Vbeta and 13 Jbeta primers. Generated by immunoSEQ multiplex PCR, the TCRdb table keeps only in-frame clones and is missing some. Of some 200,000 clones in the sample, over 70% were seen once. The J gene is TRBJ1-2, the V gene TRBV7-9; 7 nucleotides line up with TRBD1. The sequence came from a woman aged 60-75 years in good health and CMV-seropositive. Sequenced input: PBMCs. This CDR3 reads CASSPRQGGYGYTF. The CDR3 region has the DNA TGTGCCAGCAGCCCCAGACAGGGAGGCTATGGCTACACCTTC.